This T cell receptor beta chain was found in a study of cytomegalovirus exposure and HLA in healthy donors. The study ran its PCR with 60 Vbeta and 13 Jbeta primers. Only in-frame clones appear in the TCRdb table, and some are missing; sequencing was by immunoSEQ multiplex PCR. The sample consists of about 220,000 clones, around 80% of them appearing once. The junction had 1 base not matched to a gene; V was cut back by 1 base and J by 2 bases. The CDR3 runs 14 residues. Germline V gene data show CDR1 as LNHDA and CDR2 as SQIVND (reference sequence). There were likely unrecorded immune exposures, though donors were nominally healthy when sampled.

The origin of this receptor is a boy younger than 10 in good health and CMV-seronegative. V gene TRBV19 combines with J gene TRBJ2-7, with 8 bases lining up with TRBD2. Sequencing was carried out using PBMCs. The CDR3 loop reads CASSIVGGAYEQYF. CDR3 DNA: TGTGCCAGTAGTATAGTCGGGGGGGCCTACGAGCAGTACTTC.